The 32 T cell receptor beta chains below come from one sample, sequenced in a study of T cell responses to AZD1222 COVID-19 vaccine. The repertoire was sequenced with immunoSEQ multiplex PCR; TCRdb's copy has only in-frame clones and lacks some. The data hold 75,000 to 100,000 clones, with approximately 87% observed a single time. Sequenced material: peripheral blood, taken on day 0 of AZD1222 vaccination. Source of these receptors: an adult in good health.

This clone was counted a single time. The V gene is TRBV7-9, the J gene TRBJ2-1; possible D gene TRBD2, 5 bases. CDR3 size: 11 residues. Germline V gene data show CDR1 as SEHNR and CDR2 as FQNEAQ (reference sequence). V lost 8 bases and J lost 12, with 14 bases in between. The CDR3 DNA reads as TGTGCCAGCGGAACATACGAGGGGCAGTTCTTC. This gives the protein CASGTYEGQFF.

This chain joins TRBV14 and TRBJ1-1; D remains ambiguous. CDR3 size: 13 residues. From germline, CDR1 is SGHDN and CDR2 FVKESK. Trimming shortened V by 5 bases and J by 2 bases, and 9 bases separated the two germline ends. CDR3 sequence: CASSTGLNTEAFF. The CDR3 DNA reads TGTGCCAGCAGCACCGGCCTAAACACTGAAGCTTTCTTT.

The V gene is TRBV30, the J gene TRBJ2-1, with D possibly TRBD2 on 5 matching bases. This CDR3 spans 14 amino acids. Trimming removed 8 bases from V and 4 bases from J, with 18 bases in between. Germline CDR1 reads GTSNPN; CDR2 reads SVGIG (reference sequence). CDR3 sequence (DNA): TGTGCCCGGTCAGAGGGAGCTGGATACAATGAGCAGTTCTTC. Protein product: CARSEGAGYNEQFF. Full variable domain (rest looked up from reference TRBV30 and TRBJ2-1): SQTIHQWPATLVQPVGSPLSLECTVEGTSNPNLYWYRQAAGRGLQLLFYSVGIGQISSEVPQNLSASRPQDRQFILSSKKLLLSDSGFYLCARSEGAGYNEQFFGPGTRLTVL.

The chain employs TRBV7-9 and TRBJ2-1; the match to TRBD1 covers 11 bases. Trimming cost V 6 bases and J 6 bases; bases outside gene matches: 7. Germline V gene lookup returns CDR1 SEHNR and CDR2 FQNEAQ (reference sequence). CDR3 length equals 15 residues. This chain's CDR3 is CASSLGQGVVNEQFF. In DNA form, the CDR3 reads TGTGCCAGCAGTTTGGGACAGGGGGTGGTCAATGAGCAGTTCTTC.

As to this clone: A read error may account for a junction end that differs from germline. The V and J genes are TRBV24-1 and TRBJ2-7; the D gene is possibly TRBD2 (6 bases). CDR1 KGHDR and CDR2 SFDVKD come from the germline V gene. The CDR3 loop spans 14 amino acids. The CDR3, as DNA: TGTGCCACCAGTGACCCCGGGAGATCATACGCGCAGTACTTC. Its translation: CATSDPGRSYAQYF.

The chain employs TRBV14 and TRBJ1-2; 7 nucleotides match TRBD1. Germline CDR1 and CDR2: SGHDN and FVKESK. The CDR3 consists of 13 residues. Germline trimming cut 4 bases from V and 2 bases from J; bases unmatched to any gene: 1. The CDR3 is CASSPQGNYGYTF. For the CDR3, the DNA is TGTGCCAGCAGCCCACAGGGGAACTATGGCTACACCTTC.

This clone was seen a single time. V gene TRBV30 combines with J gene TRBJ1-2; 7 bases are shared with TRBD1. The CDR3 loop spans 12 amino acids. Germline CDR1 is GTSNPN and CDR2 is SVGIG (reference sequence). Trimming took 2 bases from V and 8 from J; bases not matched to a gene: 5. The CDR3 here is CAWSLTGVGYTF. The CDR3 region has the DNA TGTGCCTGGAGTCTAACAGGGGTAGGCTACACCTTC.

The rearrangement joins TRBV6-5 to TRBJ1-2, with D perhaps matching TRBD1 (6 bases). V lost 5 bases to trimming and J lost 5 bases, with 9 bases between them. Germline assignment: CDR1 MNHEY and CDR2 SVGAGI. This CDR3 has 12 residues. As DNA, the CDR3 is TGTGCCAGCAGTACAGGGCGATATGGCTACACCTTC. This encodes CASSTGRYGYTF.

The chain carries TRBV7-2 and TRBJ2-1; D possibly corresponds to TRBD2 (5 bases). This CDR3 contains 17 residues. Trimming took off 6 bases at V and 0 bases at J, with 18 bases between the two ends. Germline assignment: CDR1 SGHTA and CDR2 FQGNSA. The CDR3 DNA sequence: TGTGCCAGCAGGTCTCCCACTAGTCTCCCCTCCTACAATGAGCAGTTCTTC. Translation gives CASRSPTSLPSYNEQFF.

V and J are TRBV7-9 and TRBJ2-7; 7 positions match TRBD2. Germline V lookup: CDR1 SEHNR, CDR2 FQNEAQ (reference sequence). The CDR3 is made up of 15 amino acids. V lost 5 bases and J lost 5; bases outside the gene matches: 12. CDR3 protein: CASSQGRGGVHEQYF. The CDR3 DNA is TGTGCCAGCAGCCAAGGGAGGGGCGGAGTCCACGAGCAGTACTTC. Together with reference TRBV7-9 and TRBJ2-7, the CDR3 gives the full variable domain: DTGVSQNPRHKITKRGQNVTFRCDPISEHNRLYWYRQTLGQGPEFLTYFQNEAQLEKSRLLSDRFSAERPKGSFSTLEIQRTEQGDSAMYLCASSQGRGGVHEQYFGPGTRLTVT.

V is TRBV19 and J is TRBJ1-2; D is unresolved. Germline V gene lookup returns CDR1 LNHDA and CDR2 SQIVND (reference sequence). Between the trimmed V and J ends, which lost 5 bases and 7 bases, there was a span of 17 bases. The CDR3 is 14 residues long. CDR3 bases: TGTGCCAGTAGTCCCGGTCCCGAAGGCCGTGGCTACACCTTC. This encodes CASSPGPEGRGYTF. Combining the CDR3 with reference TRBV19 and TRBJ1-2 gives the whole variable domain DGGITQSPKYLFRKEGQNVTLSCEQNLNHDAMYWYRQDPGQGLRLIYYSQIVNDFQKGDIAEGYSVSREKKESFPLTVTSAQKNPTAFYLCASSPGPEGRGYTFGSGTRLTVV.

The V and J genes are TRBV7-9 and TRBJ2-7; D may be TRBD1 (5 bases). V lost 1 base and J 2 bases, leaving 9 bases between the germline ends. The CDR3 covers 14 residues. CDR1 and CDR2 (germline): SEHNR, FQNEAQ (reference sequence). CDR3 in DNA: TGTGCCAGCAGCTTAGGGAAGGGGACCTACGAGCAGTACTTC. It yields the protein CASSLGKGTYEQYF.

This clone was recorded a few times. V usage is TRBV19 and J usage is TRBJ1-4; 8 bases are a match to TRBD1. The ends lost 3 bases at V and 6 bases at J; junction bases unmatched: 3. The CDR3 consists of 14 residues. Germline V gene sequence: CDR1 LNHDA, CDR2 SQIVND (reference sequence). The CDR3 here is CASSIRGQDEKLFF. Here the CDR3 DNA reads TGTGCCAGTAGTATCAGGGGGCAAGATGAAAAACTGTTTTTT.

V is TRBV28 and J is TRBJ2-2, with TRBD1 as a possible D gene (6 bases). Trimming cost V 4 bases and J 1 base, with 7 bases left between them. Germline-derived CDR1 and CDR2 are MDHEN and SYDVKM. This CDR3 is 14 amino acids long. CDR3 sequence: CASSSGQNTGELFF. CDR3 DNA: TGTGCCAGCAGTTCGGGACAGAACACCGGGGAGCTGTTTTTT.

The gene calls are TRBV19 and TRBJ1-1; possibly TRBD1 for D (6 bases). Germline values: CDR1 LNHDA, CDR2 SQIVND (reference sequence). CDR3 length: 13 residues. Trimming took off 7 bases at V and 8 bases at J, with 17 bases between the two ends. CDR3 in DNA: TGTGCCAGTACTAGGACAGCGGGGTTGGAAGCTTTCTTT. Translation: CASTRTAGLEAFF.

This rearrangement joins TRBV19 to TRBJ1-2; tentatively, D is TRBD1 (5 bases). V dropped 7 bases and J dropped 0 bases, with 15 bases sitting between them. This CDR3 has 15 amino acids. The V gene's germline CDR1 is LNHDA and CDR2 SQIVND (reference sequence). CDR3 in DNA: TGTGCCAGTACCACCCAGGGATTTACTAACTATGGCTACACCTTC. Translating gives CASTTQGFTNYGYTF.

The V and J genes are TRBV18 and TRBJ1-1; 8 bases match TRBD1. This CDR3 has 15 residues. Germline CDR1 and CDR2: KGHSH and LQKENI. J was trimmed by 2 bases and V by 6 bases; bases with no gene match: 8. The CDR3 DNA follows: TGTGCCAGCTCGAGGGTACAGGGGGGAAACACTGAAGCTTTCTTT. This codes for CASSRVQGGNTEAFF. Using reference TRBV18 and TRBJ1-1 for the parts outside the CDR3, the full variable domain is NAGVMQNPRHLVRRRGQEARLRCSPMKGHSHVYWYRQLPEEGLKFMVYLQKENIIDESGMPKERFSAEFPKEGPSILRIQQVVRGDSAAYFCASSRVQGGNTEAFFGQGTRLTVV.

The genes are TRBV7-9 and TRBJ2-7; 7 bases are shared with TRBD2. This CDR3 contains 15 residues. Germline lookup yields CDR1 SEHNR and CDR2 FQNEAQ (reference sequence). Trimming took 1 base from V and 6 from J; bases not matched to a gene: 9. The CDR3 DNA follows: TGTGCCAGCAGCTTAGTGGGCGGGACTATCTCCGAGCAGTACTTC. Translation: CASSLVGGTISEQYF.

The CDR3 DNA sequence: TGTGCCAGCAGCTTAACCCAAGGAGCGAACACCGGGGAGCTGTTTTTT. Translation: CASSLTQGANTGELFF. This chain connects TRBV7-3 to TRBJ2-2; the D is unclear. Per germline, CDR1 SGHTA and CDR2 FQGTGA. The length of the CDR3 is 16 residues. Trimming stripped 0 bases from V and 0 bases from J, with 8 bases between.

V gene TRBV19 combines with J gene TRBJ2-5, with D uncertain. The V end was cut by 0 bases, the J end by 2 bases, with 1 base between. Germline V gene lookup returns CDR1 LNHDA and CDR2 SQIVND (reference sequence). The CDR3 is 12 amino acids. This CDR3 is CASSIDQETQYF. CDR3 nucleotide sequence: TGTGCCAGTAGTATAGATCAAGAGACCCAGTACTTC.

The V call is TRBV11-2, the J call TRBJ1-1; D is uncertain. The ends were cut back, 0 bases at V and 1 base at J, with 9 bases in the middle. Germline assignment: CDR1 SGHAT and CDR2 FQNNGV. The CDR3 length is 15 residues. The CDR3 region has the DNA TGTGCCAGCAGCTTAGATCGGACGGCGAACACTGAAGCTTTCTTT. Protein sequence: CASSLDRTANTEAFF. The full variable domain, with the rest looked up from reference TRBV11-2 and TRBJ1-1, is EAGVAQSPRYKIIEKRQSVAFWCNPISGHATLYWYQQILGQGPKLLIQFQNNGVVDDSQLPKDRFSAERLKGVDSTLKIQPAKLEDSAVYLCASSLDRTANTEAFFGQGTRLTVV.

This clone was detected a few times. The chain links TRBV9 to TRBJ1-2; weak D call: TRBD1 (6 bases). Trimming left V 4 bases short and J 6 bases short, with 10 bases between. CDR1 is SGDLS, CDR2 YYNGEE, per germline. The CDR3 runs to 12 residues. The CDR3 DNA reads as TGTGCCAGCAGCCTTCGGACAGATGGCTACACCTTC. Residues: CASSLRTDGYTF.

This chain uses TRBV12-5 with TRBJ2-5; D may correspond to TRBD1 or TRBD2 (5 bases each). This CDR3 is built from 17 residues. The germline gives CDR1 LGHNT, CDR2 FRNRAP. The germline V and J ends were trimmed by 6 bases and 5 bases, with 25 bases remaining between them. CDR3 residues: CASGSTLGAPSLETQYF. The CDR3 region has the DNA TGTGCTAGTGGCTCGACCCTCGGGGCGCCTTCCCTGGAGACCCAGTACTTC.

V usage is TRBV28 and J usage is TRBJ2-2; D is unresolved. Trimming took off 7 bases at V and 1 base at J, with 19 bases between the two ends. CDR1 and CDR2 (germline): MDHEN, SYDVKM. The CDR3 is made up of 17 amino acids. CDR3 in amino acids: CASIPMGWRKNTGELFF. The CDR3 bases are TGTGCCAGCATTCCTATGGGATGGCGGAAGAACACCGGGGAGCTGTTTTTT.

This clone was detected once. The chain uses TRBV14 and TRBJ2-7; the D gene is possibly TRBD2 (5 bases). The ends were cut back, 3 bases at V and 4 bases at J, with 13 bases in the middle. Germline assignment: CDR1 SGHDN and CDR2 FVKESK. The CDR3 runs 14 residues. CDR3 in DNA: TGTGCCAGCAGCCATCTCGGTCGGGGTTACGAGCAGTACTTC. It yields the protein CASSHLGRGYEQYF.

This clone has only one observation. This chain uses TRBV6-5 with TRBJ2-2; a possible D gene is TRBD2 (6 bases). Germline V gene data show CDR1 as MNHEY and CDR2 as SVGAGI. V was shortened by 7 bases and J by 6 bases, with 9 bases between the two germline ends. There are 12 residues in the CDR3. In DNA, the CDR3 is TGTGCCAGCACCCCGGGGGCCGGGGAGCTGTTTTTT. Protein: CASTPGAGELFF.

The CDR3 nucleotides read TGTGCCAGCAGCCCCGGTTTGGGAACCGGGGAGCTGTTTTTT. Amino acids: CASSPGLGTGELFF. The V call is TRBV7-3, the J call TRBJ2-2; the D is unclear. The V gene's germline CDR1 is SGHTA and CDR2 FQGTGA. V gave up 5 bases and J gave up 5 bases, with 12 bases separating them. The CDR3 runs to 14 residues.

This clone came up once. The rearrangement joins TRBV7-9 to TRBJ2-3; 7 bases align to TRBD2. CDR1 is SEHNR, CDR2 FQNEAQ, per germline (reference sequence). Unmatched junction bases numbered 12, after V lost 1 base and J lost 2 bases. The CDR3 is 18 amino acids. This chain's CDR3 is CASSLGAGVWGNTDTQYF. In nucleotides, the CDR3 is TGTGCCAGCAGCTTAGGGGCGGGAGTTTGGGGAAACACAGATACGCAGTATTTT.

J is TRBJ1-1 and V is TRBV20-1; D is perhaps TRBD1 (6 bases). The CDR3 runs to 15 residues. Per germline, CDR1 DFQATT and CDR2 SNEGSKA (reference sequence). The V end lost 3 bases, the J end lost 6 bases, and 20 bases lay between the germline ends. CDR3 nucleotide sequence: TGCAGTGCTAGTTTCCCGGGGGGGCAGTTCGCTGAAGCTTTCTTT. It codes for CSASFPGGQFAEAFF.

The chain uses TRBV4-2 and TRBJ2-7; 15 positions match TRBD2. The V and J ends lost 4 bases and 7 bases, in that order; junction bases with no gene match: 8. CDR3 length: 16 residues. CDR1 and CDR2 from the germline V gene are LGHNA and YNFKEQ. The CDR3 nucleotides are TGTGCCAGCAGCCCTGCCGGGACTAGCGGGAGGAGTGAGCAGTACTTC. It encodes CASSPAGTSGRSEQYF.

The rearrangement uses TRBV10-3 and TRBJ2-2, with D possibly matching TRBD1 (5 bases). The V and J ends lost 6 bases and 1 base respectively, with 15 bases between them. The CDR3 totals 16 residues. Germline loops: CDR1 ENHRY, CDR2 SYGVKD. The CDR3 protein is CAIRTKGQVNTGELFF. CDR3 coding DNA: TGTGCCATCAGGACCAAGGGGCAAGTGAACACCGGGGAGCTGTTTTTT.

The rearrangement uses TRBV6-6 and TRBJ1-5, with 7 nucleotides matching TRBD1. Germline CDR1 is MNHNY and CDR2 is SVGAGI (reference sequence). This CDR3 contains 14 residues. V was pared by 7 bases and J by 4 bases, with 7 bases of the junction left unmatched. In DNA, the CDR3 is TGTGCCAGCAACCGGGACAGCAGAAATCAGCCCCAGCATTTT. Protein product: CASNRDSRNQPQHF.